The 5 T cell receptor beta chains below come from one sample, sequenced in a study of cytomegalovirus exposure and HLA in healthy donors. The PCR employed 60 Vbeta primers together with 13 Jbeta primers. The data were produced by immunoSEQ multiplex PCR, yet TCRdb's version contains in-frame clones alone and is incomplete. The table records 150,000 to 200,000 clones, roughly 85% of them present only once. The material sequenced was PBMCs. The source is a woman aged 35 to 49 in good health and CMV-seronegative.

The chain is built from TRBV6-4 and TRBJ2-3, with D maybe TRBD2 (5 bases). The CDR3 runs 13 residues. Germline V gene sequence: CDR1 MRHNA, CDR2 SNTAGT. With 4 bases removed from V and 2 bases from J, the gap between germline ends came to 7 bases. In DNA, the CDR3 is TGTGCCAGCAGTGGCGGGTTCACAGATACGCAGTATTTT. Translated, it gives CASSGGFTDTQYF.

The chain recombines TRBV4-3 with TRBJ2-1; 7 bases map to TRBD2. The CDR3 length is 17 residues. Per germline, CDR1 LGHNA and CDR2 YSLEER. Losses at the gene ends were 3 bases for V and 4 bases for J; bases not matched to a gene: 12. The CDR3 here is CASSQRLETSRYNEQFF. CDR3 bases: TGCGCCAGCAGCCAGCGATTGGAGACTAGCAGGTACAATGAGCAGTTCTTC.

The rearrangement joins TRBV18 to TRBJ1-3; TRBD1 is a possible D gene (6 bases). The ends were cut back, 6 bases at V and 8 bases at J, with 17 bases in the middle. This CDR3 region has 14 residues. Germline V gene data show CDR1 as KGHSH and CDR2 as LQKENI. CDR3 sequence: CASSPTGPRDTIYF. The CDR3 DNA follows: TGTGCCAGCTCCCCGACAGGTCCCAGGGACACCATATATTTT.

V gene TRBV7-9 combines with J gene TRBJ1-2, with D unclear. Deletions cut 8 bases from V and 5 bases from J, with 15 bases between. Germline V gene data show CDR1 as SEHNR and CDR2 as FQNEAQ (reference sequence). This CDR3 comprises 13 residues. The DNA for the CDR3 is TGTGCCAGCTCCGTGGAGGGCCGGTATGGCTACACCTTC. This codes for CASSVEGRYGYTF.

This clone was seen a single time. The rearrangement links TRBV7-2 to TRBJ1-2; TRBD1 agrees at 7 bases. This CDR3 contains 13 residues. J gave up 1 base and V 10 bases, and 6 bases lay outside the gene matches. CDR1 and CDR2 from the germline V gene are SGHTA and FQGNSA. The CDR3 DNA sequence: TGTGCCACGGGACAGCTCGATAACTATGGCTACACCTTC. Its translation: CATGQLDNYGYTF.